This TCR beta chain was captured by sequencing in a study of cytomegalovirus exposure and HLA in healthy donors. Assay: immunoSEQ multiplex PCR; the TCRdb copy retains only in-frame clones and omits some. The sample includes 95,000 to 150,000 clones, about 94% of them seen just once. The TCR comes from a young woman in good health and CMV-seronegative. Sequenced input: PBMCs.

The CDR3 DNA is TGCGCCAGCAGCTGGACAAATGCACTGAACACTGAAGCTTTCTTT. Its translation is CASSWTNALNTEAFF. The V gene is TRBV5-1, the J gene TRBJ1-1; a weak D match, TRBD1 (5 bases). CDR3 length: 15 residues. Germline V gives CDR1 SGHRS, CDR2 YFSETQ. Between the trimmed V and J ends, which lost 3 bases and 0 bases, there was a span of 12 bases.